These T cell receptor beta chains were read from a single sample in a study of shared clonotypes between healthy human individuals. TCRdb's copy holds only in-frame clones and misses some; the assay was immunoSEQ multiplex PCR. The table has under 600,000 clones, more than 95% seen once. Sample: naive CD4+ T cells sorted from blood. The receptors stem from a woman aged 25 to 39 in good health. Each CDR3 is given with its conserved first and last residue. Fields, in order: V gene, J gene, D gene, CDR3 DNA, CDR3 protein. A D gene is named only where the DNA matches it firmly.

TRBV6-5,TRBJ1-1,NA,TGTGCCAGCAGTTGGGACGGAGGGATGAACACTGAAGCTTTCTTT,CASSWDGGMNTEAFF
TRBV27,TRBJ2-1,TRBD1,TGTGCCAGCAGTCCGAACAGGGGGCTCTACAATGAGCAGTTCTTC,CASSPNRGLYNEQFF
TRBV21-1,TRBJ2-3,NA,TGTGCCAGCAGCAAAGGGACGGGAAGTCTTTTAACGCACACAGATACGCAGTATTTT,CASSKGTGSLLTHTDTQYF
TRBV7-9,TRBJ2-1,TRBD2,TGTGCCAGCAGCTTAGCAGGGACTAGCGGATACAATGAGCAGTTCTTC,CASSLAGTSGYNEQFF
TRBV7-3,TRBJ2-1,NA,TGTGCCAGCAGCTTTCGGGAGTCGGGGTATGAGCAGTTCTTC,CASSFRESGYEQFF
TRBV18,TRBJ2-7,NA,TGTGCCAGCTCACCACCGGGGCTCCCTTACGAGCAGTACTTC,CASSPPGLPYEQYF
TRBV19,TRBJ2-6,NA,TGTGCCAGTACCACCACAGGAGCTGGGGCCAACGTCCTGACTTTC,CASTTTGAGANVLTF
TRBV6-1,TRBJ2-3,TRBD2,TGTGCCAGCAGTAGCGGGAGGGCCCCAGATACGCAGTATTTT,CASSSGRAPDTQYF
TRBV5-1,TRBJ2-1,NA,TGCGCCAGCAGCTTGGTTCCGGGAGAATCGAGCAATGAGCAGTTCTTC,CASSLVPGESSNEQFF
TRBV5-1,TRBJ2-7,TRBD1,TGCGCCAGCAGCCAAGCCGATAGACAGGGGGACGAGCAGTACTTC,CASSQADRQGDEQYF
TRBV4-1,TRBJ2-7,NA,TGCGCCAGCAGCCAAGGGGTAGCGTCACAGGGCGAGCAGTACTTC,CASSQGVASQGEQYF
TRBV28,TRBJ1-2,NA,TGTGCCAGCAGTTTCGGGTCTTCTGGCTACACCTTC,CASSFGSSGYTF
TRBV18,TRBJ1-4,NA,TGTGCCAGCTCCCCCTTATCTGACGGTATCGGTAATGAAAAACTGTTTTTT,CASSPLSDGIGNEKLFF
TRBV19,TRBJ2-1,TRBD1,TGTGCCAGTAGACGACAGGGTCTGGGCAATGAGCAGTTCTTC,CASRRQGLGNEQFF